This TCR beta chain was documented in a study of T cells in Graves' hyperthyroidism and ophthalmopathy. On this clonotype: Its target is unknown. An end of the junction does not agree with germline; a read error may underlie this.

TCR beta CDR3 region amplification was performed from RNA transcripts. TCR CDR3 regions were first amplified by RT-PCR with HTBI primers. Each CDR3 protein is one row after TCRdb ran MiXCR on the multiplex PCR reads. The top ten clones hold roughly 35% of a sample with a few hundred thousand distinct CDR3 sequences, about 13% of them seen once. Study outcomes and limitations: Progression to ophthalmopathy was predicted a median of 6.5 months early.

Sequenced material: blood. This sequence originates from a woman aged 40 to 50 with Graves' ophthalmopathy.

The DNA of the CDR3 is TGTGCTAGCAGCTTAGGGGGGAGCCTGAACACTGAAGCTTTCTTT. Encoded protein: CASSLGGSLNTEAFF. The J gene is TRBJ1-1, the V gene TRBV7-9; weak D call: TRBD1 (6 bases). Germline CDR1 reads SEHNR; CDR2 reads FQNEAQ (reference sequence). The CDR3 runs to 15 residues.